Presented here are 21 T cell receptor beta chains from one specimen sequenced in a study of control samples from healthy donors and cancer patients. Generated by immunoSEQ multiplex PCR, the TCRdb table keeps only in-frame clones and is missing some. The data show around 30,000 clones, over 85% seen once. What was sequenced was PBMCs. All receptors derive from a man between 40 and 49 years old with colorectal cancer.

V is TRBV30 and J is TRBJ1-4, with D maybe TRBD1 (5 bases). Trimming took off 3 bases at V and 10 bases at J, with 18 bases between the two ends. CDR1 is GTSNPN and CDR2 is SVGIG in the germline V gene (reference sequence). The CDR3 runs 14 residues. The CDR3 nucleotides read TGTGCCTGGAGACAGGACCTAACGGGGGGAAAACTGTTTTTT. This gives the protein CAWRQDLTGGKLFF.

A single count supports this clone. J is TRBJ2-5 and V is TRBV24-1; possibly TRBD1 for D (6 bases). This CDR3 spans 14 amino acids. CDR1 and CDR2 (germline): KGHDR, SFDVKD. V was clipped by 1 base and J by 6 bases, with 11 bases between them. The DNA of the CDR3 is TGTGCCACCAGTGATTTAGGGGACACTCAGACCCAGTACTTC. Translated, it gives CATSDLGDTQTQYF.

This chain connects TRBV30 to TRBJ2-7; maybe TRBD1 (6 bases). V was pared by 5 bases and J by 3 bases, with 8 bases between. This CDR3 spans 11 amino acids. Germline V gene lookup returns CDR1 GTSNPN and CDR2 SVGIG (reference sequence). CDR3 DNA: TGTGCCTGGGGGGGACACTACGAGCAGTACTTC. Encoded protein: CAWGGHYEQYF.

CDR3 sequence reads: CASSSRERGGTGELFF. Written as DNA, the CDR3 is TGTGCCAGCAGCTCACGTGAGCGGGGGGGAACCGGGGAGCTGTTTTTT. The rearrangement joins TRBV7-7 to TRBJ2-2; TRBD2 aligns across 10 bases. V was pared by 4 bases and J by 5 bases, with 7 bases of the junction left unmatched. The length of the CDR3 is 16 residues. Germline CDR1 SSHAT, CDR2 FNYEAQ (reference sequence).

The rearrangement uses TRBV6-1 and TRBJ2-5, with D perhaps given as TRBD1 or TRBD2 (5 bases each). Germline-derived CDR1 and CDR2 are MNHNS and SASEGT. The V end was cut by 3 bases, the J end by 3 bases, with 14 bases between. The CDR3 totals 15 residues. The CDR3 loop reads CASSDRDGFEETQYF. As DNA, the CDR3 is TGTGCCAGCAGTGATAGGGACGGATTTGAAGAGACCCAGTACTTC.

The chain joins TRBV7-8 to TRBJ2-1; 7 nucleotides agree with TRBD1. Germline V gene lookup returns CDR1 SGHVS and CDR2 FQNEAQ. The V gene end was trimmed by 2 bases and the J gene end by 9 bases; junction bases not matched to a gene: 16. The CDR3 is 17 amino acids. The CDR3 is CASSLSLTGYELFEQFF. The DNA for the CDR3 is TGTGCCAGCAGCTTATCCCTGACAGGGTACGAACTCTTTGAGCAGTTCTTC.

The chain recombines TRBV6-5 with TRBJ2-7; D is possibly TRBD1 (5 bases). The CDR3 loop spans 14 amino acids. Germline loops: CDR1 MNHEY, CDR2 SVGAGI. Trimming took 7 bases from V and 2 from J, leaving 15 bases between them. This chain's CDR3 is CASINARVPYEQYF. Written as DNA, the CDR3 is TGTGCCAGCATAAACGCCAGGGTCCCCTACGAGCAGTACTTC.

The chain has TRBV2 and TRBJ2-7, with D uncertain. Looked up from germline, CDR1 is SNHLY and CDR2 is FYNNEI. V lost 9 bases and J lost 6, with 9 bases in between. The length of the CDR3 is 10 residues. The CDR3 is CASTGREQYF. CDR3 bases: TGTGCCAGTACCGGGCGCGAGCAGTACTTC.

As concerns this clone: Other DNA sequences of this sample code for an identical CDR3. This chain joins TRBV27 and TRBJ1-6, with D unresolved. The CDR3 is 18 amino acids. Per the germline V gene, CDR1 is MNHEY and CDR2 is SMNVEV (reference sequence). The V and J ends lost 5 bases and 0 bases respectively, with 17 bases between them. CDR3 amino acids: CASSLSPPQSSYNSPLHF. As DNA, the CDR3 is TGTGCCAGCAGTCTCTCCCCCCCACAAAGCTCCTATAATTCACCCCTCCACTTT.

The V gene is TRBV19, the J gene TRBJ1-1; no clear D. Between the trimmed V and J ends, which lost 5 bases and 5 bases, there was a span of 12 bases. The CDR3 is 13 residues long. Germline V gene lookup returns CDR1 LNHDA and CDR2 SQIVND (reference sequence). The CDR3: CASSVSSRTEAFF. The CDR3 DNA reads TGTGCCAGTAGTGTGAGTTCCCGTACTGAAGCTTTCTTT.

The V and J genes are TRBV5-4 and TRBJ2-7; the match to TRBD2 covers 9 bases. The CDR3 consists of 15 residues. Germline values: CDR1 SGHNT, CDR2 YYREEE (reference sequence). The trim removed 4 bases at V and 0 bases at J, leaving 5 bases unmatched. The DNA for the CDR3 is TGTGCCAGCAGCGTCAGCGGGGGGTACTCCTACGAGCAGTACTTC. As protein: CASSVSGGYSYEQYF.

The CDR3 DNA follows: TGCGCCAGCAGCTTGGAGGCTAGCGGTTCTTTACAAGAGACCCAGTACTTC. This encodes CASSLEASGSLQETQYF. The chain employs TRBV5-1 and TRBJ2-5; 7 positions agree with TRBD2. Germline V CDR1 and CDR2: SGHRS, YFSETQ. There are 17 residues in the CDR3. J was trimmed by 2 bases and V by 0 bases; bases with no gene match: 10.

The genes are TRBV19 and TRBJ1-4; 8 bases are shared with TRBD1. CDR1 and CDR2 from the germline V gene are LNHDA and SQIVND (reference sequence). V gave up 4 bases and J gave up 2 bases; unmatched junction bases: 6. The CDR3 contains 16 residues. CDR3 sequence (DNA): TGTGCCAGTAGTAGGTTACAGGGGGTGACTAATGAAAAACTGTTTTTT. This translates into CASSRLQGVTNEKLFF.

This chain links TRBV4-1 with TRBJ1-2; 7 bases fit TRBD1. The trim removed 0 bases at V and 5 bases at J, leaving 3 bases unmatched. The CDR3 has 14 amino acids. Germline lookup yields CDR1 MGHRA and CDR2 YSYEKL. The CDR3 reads CASSQDGRGYGYTF. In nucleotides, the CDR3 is TGCGCCAGCAGCCAAGACGGCAGGGGGTATGGCTACACCTTC.

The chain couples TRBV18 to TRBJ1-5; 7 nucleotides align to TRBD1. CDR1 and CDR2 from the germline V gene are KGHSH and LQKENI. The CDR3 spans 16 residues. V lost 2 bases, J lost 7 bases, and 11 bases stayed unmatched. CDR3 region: CASSPIGSTGLQPQHF. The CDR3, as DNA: TGTGCCAGCTCACCAATCGGGTCGACAGGGCTGCAGCCCCAGCATTTT.

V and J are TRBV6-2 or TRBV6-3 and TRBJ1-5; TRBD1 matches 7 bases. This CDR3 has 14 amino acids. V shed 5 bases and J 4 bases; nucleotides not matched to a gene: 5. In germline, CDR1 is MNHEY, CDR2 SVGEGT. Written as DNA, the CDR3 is TGTGCCAGCAGTGCCGACAGGGCTAATCAGCCCCAGCATTTT. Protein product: CASSADRANQPQHF.

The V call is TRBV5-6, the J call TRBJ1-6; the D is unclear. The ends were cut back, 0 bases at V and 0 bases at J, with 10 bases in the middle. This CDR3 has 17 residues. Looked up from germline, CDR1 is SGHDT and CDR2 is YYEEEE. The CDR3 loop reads CASSLGAASSYNSPLHF. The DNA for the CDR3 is TGTGCCAGCAGCTTGGGGGCAGCGAGCTCCTATAATTCACCCCTCCACTTT.

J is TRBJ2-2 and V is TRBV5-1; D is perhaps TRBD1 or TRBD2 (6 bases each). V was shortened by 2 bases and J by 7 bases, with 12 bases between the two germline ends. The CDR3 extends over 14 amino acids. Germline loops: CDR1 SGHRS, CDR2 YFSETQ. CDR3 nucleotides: TGCGCCAGCAGCTTACAGGGAGGAAACGGGGAGCTGTTTTTT. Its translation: CASSLQGGNGELFF.

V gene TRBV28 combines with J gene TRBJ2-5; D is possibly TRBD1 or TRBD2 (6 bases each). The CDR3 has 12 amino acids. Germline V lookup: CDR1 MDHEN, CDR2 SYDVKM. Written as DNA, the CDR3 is TGTGCTGGGGGGCCTAATCAAGAGACCCAGTACTTC. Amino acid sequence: CAGGPNQETQYF.

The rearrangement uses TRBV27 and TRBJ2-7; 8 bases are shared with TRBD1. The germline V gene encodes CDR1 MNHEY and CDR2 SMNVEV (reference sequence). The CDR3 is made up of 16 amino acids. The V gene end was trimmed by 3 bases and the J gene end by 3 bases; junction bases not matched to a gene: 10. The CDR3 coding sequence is TGTGCCAGCAGTTTTAGGAGACAGGGGAGGCACTACGAGCAGTACTTC. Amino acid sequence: CASSFRRQGRHYEQYF.

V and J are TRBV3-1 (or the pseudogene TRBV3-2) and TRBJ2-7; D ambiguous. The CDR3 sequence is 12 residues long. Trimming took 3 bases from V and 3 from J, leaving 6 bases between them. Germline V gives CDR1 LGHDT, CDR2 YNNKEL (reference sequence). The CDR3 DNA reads TGTGCCAGCAGCCACGGTGGCTACGAGCAGTACTTC. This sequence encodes CASSHGGYEQYF.